This entry lists 15 T cell receptor beta chains sequenced from one sample in a study of T-cell memory formation after mild COVID-19. TCRdb processed the 5' RACE reads anew with MiXCR; each CDR3 protein has one entry. This table has about 400,000 distinct CDR3 sequences, approximately 15% appearing once. The sample was PBMCs or a T cell subset sorted from them (not recorded which). These receptors were taken from a man in his late teens or twenties who had mild COVID-19 (a few samples of this study predate the infection). Cell type and time point are not known.

A few counts support this clonotype. The rearrangement uses TRBV20-1 and TRBJ1-5; D is undetermined. The CDR3 is 16 amino acids. Germline values: CDR1 DFQATT, CDR2 SNEGSKA (reference sequence). V was pared by 8 bases and J by 0 bases, with 20 bases between. Written as DNA, the CDR3 is TGCAGTTCCTATAGGGCGGTGGAATATAGCAATCAGCCCCAGCATTTT. Its protein product is CSSYRAVEYSNQPQHF.

The chain joins TRBV7-9 to TRBJ1-1; D ambiguous. The CDR3 is 12 residues long. CDR1 is SEHNR, CDR2 FQNEAQ, per germline (reference sequence). Trimming left V 11 bases short and J 2 bases short, with 12 bases between. Here the CDR3 reads CALVGGNTEAFF. CDR3 nucleotide sequence: TGTGCCCTAGTCGGAGGAAACACTGAAGCTTTCTTT.

V and J are TRBV7-8 and TRBJ2-7; D might be TRBD1 (5 bases). Trimming shortened V by 2 bases and J by 3 bases, and 8 bases separated the two germline ends. This CDR3 region has 13 residues. Germline assignment: CDR1 SGHVS and CDR2 FQNEAQ. CDR3 region: CASSLSTDYEQYF. The CDR3 nucleotides are TGTGCCAGCAGCTTATCGACAGACTACGAGCAGTACTTC. The full variable domain, with the rest looked up from reference TRBV7-8 and TRBJ2-7, is GAGVSQSPRYKVAKRGQDVALRCDPISGHVSLFWYQQALGQGPEFLTYFQNEAQLDKSGLPSDRFFAERPEGSVSTLKIQRTQQEDSAVYLCASSLSTDYEQYFGPGTRLTVT.

This clonotype was seen only a few times. The CDR3 region is CASSPMGSDTQYF. The CDR3 coding sequence is TGTGCCAGCAGTCCTATGGGGTCAGATACGCAGTATTTT. This chain connects TRBV7-6 to TRBJ2-3, with D unclear. V was shortened by 6 bases and J by 4 bases, with 11 bases between the two germline ends. Germline lookup yields CDR1 SGHVS and CDR2 FNYEAQ. The CDR3 runs to 13 residues.

The rearrangement uses TRBV5-5 and TRBJ1-3; no clear D. V was clipped by 0 bases and J by 6 bases, with 10 bases between them. Germline loops: CDR1 SGHKS, CDR2 YYEKEE (reference sequence). The length of the CDR3 is 14 residues. For the CDR3, the DNA is TGTGCCAGCAGCTTGGCCTCTCTAGCAAACACCATATATTTT. It specifies CASSLASLANTIYF.

This sequence joins TRBV19 and TRBJ1-2; D remains unclear. Germline CDR1 and CDR2: LNHDA and SQIVND (reference sequence). Trimming took off 5 bases at V and 5 bases at J, with 15 bases between the two ends. The CDR3 runs 14 residues. The CDR3 here is CASSPPGSGYGYTF. The CDR3 coding sequence is TGTGCCAGTAGTCCGCCGGGGTCCGGATATGGCTACACCTTC.

The sample holds a few counts of this clonotype. The J gene is TRBJ2-7, the V gene TRBV20-1; TRBD2 aligns across 14 bases. Germline lookup yields CDR1 DFQATT and CDR2 SNEGSKA (reference sequence). The CDR3 covers 19 residues. After removal of 1 base from V and 0 bases from J, the junction contained 11 bases not matched to a gene. CDR3 loop: CSARGGSGLAGVGSYEQYV. The CDR3 bases are TGCAGTGCTAGAGGAGGATCGGGACTAGCGGGGGTCGGCTCCTACGAGCAGTACGTC.

The rearrangement joins TRBV12-3 or TRBV12-4 to TRBJ1-2, with D tentatively TRBD1 (6 bases). Trimming removed 3 bases from V and 5 bases from J, with 13 bases in between. The CDR3 consists of 14 residues. CDR3 nucleotide sequence: TGTGCCAGCAGTTTTTCACCGGGGGCGTATGGCTACACCTTC. It translates to CASSFSPGAYGYTF.

This rearrangement joins TRBV7-8 to TRBJ2-1; the match to TRBD2 covers 7 bases. With V trimmed by 4 bases and J by 0 bases, 9 bases remained unmatched. Germline V CDR1 and CDR2: SGHVS, FQNEAQ. The CDR3 has 17 amino acids. CDR3 sequence: CASSSRAGPSSYNEQFF. In DNA, the CDR3 is TGTGCCAGCAGCTCCCGAGCGGGGCCGAGCTCCTACAATGAGCAGTTCTTC. Combining the CDR3 with reference TRBV7-8 and TRBJ2-1 gives the whole variable domain GAGVSQSPRYKVAKRGQDVALRCDPISGHVSLFWYQQALGQGPEFLTYFQNEAQLDKSGLPSDRFFAERPEGSVSTLKIQRTQQEDSAVYLCASSSRAGPSSYNEQFFGPGTRLTVL.

In its sample, this clonotype was seen a few times. The chain employs TRBV28 and TRBJ1-1; tentatively, D is TRBD1 (5 bases). V lost 5 bases and J 1 base, leaving 11 bases between the germline ends. From germline, CDR1 is MDHEN and CDR2 SYDVKM. This CDR3 spans 14 amino acids. CDR3 amino acids: CASSPLGANTEAFF. The CDR3 region has the DNA TGTGCCAGCAGTCCCCTCGGGGCGAACACTGAAGCTTTCTTT.

This chain joins TRBV6-5 and TRBJ2-3, with D possibly TRBD1 on 6 matching bases. This CDR3 comprises 13 residues. V shed 6 bases and J shed 4 bases, with 11 bases lying between them. Germline assignment: CDR1 MNHEY and CDR2 SVGAGI. The CDR3 nucleotides read TGTGCCAGCAGGCCATCAGGGGCAGATACGCAGTATTTT. It translates to CASRPSGADTQYF.

The V and J genes are TRBV4-1 and TRBJ2-4; D perhaps matches TRBD2 (7 bases). V was clipped by 4 bases and J by 8 bases, with 18 bases between them. Germline CDR1 MGHRA, CDR2 YSYEKL. This CDR3 comprises 15 residues. The CDR3 spells CASSRLAGAMDIQYF. The CDR3 bases are TGCGCCAGCAGCCGCCTCGCGGGGGCGATGGACATTCAGTACTTC.

The genes are TRBV6-5 and TRBJ2-2, with D possibly TRBD2 on 5 matching bases. Germline CDR1 MNHEY, CDR2 SVGAGI. CDR3 length: 18 residues. Trimming left V 6 bases short and J 0 bases short, with 20 bases between. The CDR3 region has the DNA TGTGCCAGCAGCAACTTCTGGCCGATCGGGGCGAACACCGGGGAGCTGTTTTTT. Residues: CASSNFWPIGANTGELFF.

This clonotype was detected a few times. This chain joins TRBV12-3 or TRBV12-4 and TRBJ2-1; 7 bases are shared with TRBD1. CDR3 length: 14 residues. The V segment lost 10 bases and the J segment 4 bases; nucleotides outside the gene matches: 10. The CDR3 loop reads CATISGTEYNEQFF. As DNA, the CDR3 is TGTGCCACTATTTCCGGGACAGAATACAATGAGCAGTTCTTC.

This clonotype came up a few times. This chain links TRBV7-9 with TRBJ2-1; possibly TRBD2 for D (6 bases). CDR1 and CDR2 (germline): SEHNR, FQNEAQ (reference sequence). Trimming removed 5 bases at V and 0 bases at J, with 11 bases between. There are 15 residues in the CDR3. CDR3 DNA sequence: TGTGCCAGCAGCGGGACTGAGAGCTCCTACAATGAGCAGTTCTTC. Its translation: CASSGTESSYNEQFF.